Each of the 27 T cell receptor beta chains below was sequenced from the same sample in a study of blood T cell repertoires in COVID-19. Profiled with immunoSEQ multiplex PCR; TCRdb holds only in-frame clones, not every one. The sample holds a few hundred thousand clones, roughly 84% seen once. Sequencing was done on a sample of PBMCs or T cells enriched from blood (not recorded which). These receptors all come from a woman in her fifties or sixties who had been exposed to COVID-19.

The chain combines TRBV30 with TRBJ1-2, with D hard to call. Germline loops: CDR1 GTSNPN, CDR2 SVGIG (reference sequence). This CDR3 contains 11 residues. V was cut by 3 bases and J by 10 bases, with 12 bases left in between. This CDR3 is CAWSDYHLYTF. The CDR3 DNA follows: TGTGCCTGGAGCGACTACCACCTCTACACCTTC.

The rearrangement links TRBV10-1 to TRBJ1-3; tentatively, D is TRBD1 (5 bases). The CDR3 runs to 17 residues. With 1 base removed from V and 3 bases from J, the gap between germline ends came to 16 bases. The germline V gene encodes CDR1 WNHNN and CDR2 SYGVQD (reference sequence). The CDR3: CASSELVRVLSGNTIYF. CDR3 DNA sequence: TGCGCCAGCAGTGAGTTGGTCAGGGTGTTAAGTGGAAACACCATATATTTT.

This clone has only one observation. The rearrangement joins TRBV3-1 (or the pseudogene TRBV3-2) to TRBJ1-3; D is uncertain. The V and J ends lost 1 base and 0 bases respectively, with 4 bases between them. CDR1 is LGHDT, CDR2 YNNKEL, per germline (reference sequence). The CDR3 is 14 residues long. The CDR3 protein is CASSQASSGNTIYF. CDR3 sequence (DNA): TGTGCCAGCAGCCAAGCCTCCTCTGGAAACACCATATATTTT.

The chain has TRBV7-2 and TRBJ2-5; D possibly corresponds to TRBD1 (8 bases). Germline V gives CDR1 SGHTA, CDR2 FQGNSA. The CDR3 runs to 15 residues. V was pared by 7 bases and J by 5 bases, with 20 bases between. The CDR3 region has the DNA TGTGCCAGCACCACAGGGGGAGGGTGGGACGAGACCCAGTACTTC. This sequence encodes CASTTGGGWDETQYF.

The gene calls are TRBV24-1 and TRBJ1-3; 9 bases agree with TRBD1. CDR3 length equals 14 residues. Germline V gene data show CDR1 as KGHDR and CDR2 as SFDVKD. Trimming at V came to 8 bases and at J to 6 bases, leaving 7 bases not matched to a gene. The CDR3, as DNA: TGTGCCACCATGGCCGGGACAGGGAAAAACACCATATATTTT. The encoded protein is CATMAGTGKNTIYF.

The V and J genes are TRBV25-1 and TRBJ1-1; D is ambiguous. Germline V gene sequence: CDR1 MGHDK, CDR2 SYGVNS. Trimming took off 7 bases at V and 4 bases at J, with 7 bases between the two ends. This CDR3 spans 11 amino acids. The CDR3, as DNA: TGTGCCAGCACGGGGAGCACTGAAGCTTTCTTT. Amino acid sequence: CASTGSTEAFF. The whole variable domain, filled in from reference TRBV25-1 and TRBJ1-1, reads EADIYQTPRYLVIGTGKKITLECSQTMGHDKMYWYQQDPGMELHLIHYSYGVNSTEKGDLSSESTVSRIRTEHFPLTLESARPSHTSQYLCASTGSTEAFFGQGTRLTVV.

This chain links TRBV6-5 with TRBJ1-3; tentative D call: TRBD1 (5 bases). Trimming cost V 0 bases and J 2 bases, with 11 bases left between them. Looked up from germline, CDR1 is MNHEY and CDR2 is SVGAGI. This CDR3 is built from 16 residues. The DNA of the CDR3 is TGTGCCAGCAGTTACTCGTCAGGGATCGCTGGAAACACCATATATTTT. As protein: CASSYSSGIAGNTIYF.

V usage is TRBV6-5 and J usage is TRBJ2-2, with D unclear. The CDR3 totals 16 residues. From germline, CDR1 is MNHEY and CDR2 SVGAGI. V lost 2 bases to trimming and J lost 4 bases, with 14 bases between them. DNA of the CDR3: TGTGCCAGCAGTTACCAGACTTCTCCGGGCACCGGGGAGCTGTTTTTT. Its translation: CASSYQTSPGTGELFF.

As DNA, the CDR3 is TGTGCCAGCAGCAAAACAGGGGGAGATACGCAGTATTTT. It translates to CASSKTGGDTQYF. The rearrangement uses TRBV21-1 and TRBJ2-3; the table's TRBD1 call for D was not verified on the DNA. TRBV21-1 is described as a pseudogene. The CDR3 is 13 residues long.

This clone was found a few times. The identical CDR3 is also encoded by other nucleotide sequences in the sample. The V gene is TRBV4-1, the J gene TRBJ1-1; perhaps TRBD1 as D (6 bases). This CDR3 spans 11 amino acids. The germline V gene has CDR1 MGHRA and CDR2 YSYEKL. V was trimmed by 4 bases and J by 8 bases, leaving 8 bases between them. CDR3 sequence reads: CASSRGTEAFF. CDR3 nucleotide sequence: TGCGCCAGCAGCCGGGGGACAGAAGCTTTCTTT.

This chain uses TRBV7-2 with TRBJ2-7; unclear D gene. The CDR3 is made up of 12 amino acids. CDR1 is SGHTA, CDR2 FQGNSA, per germline. Trimming pared 3 bases from V and 3 bases from J, leaving 6 bases between. CDR3 DNA: TGTGCCAGCAGCTTTACTGGCTACGAGCAGTACTTC. This encodes CASSFTGYEQYF.

The chain recombines TRBV18 with TRBJ1-1; D unresolved. CDR1 and CDR2 from the germline V gene are KGHSH and LQKENI. The CDR3 contains 13 residues. Trimming took off 3 bases at V and 1 base at J, with 6 bases between the two ends. CDR3 sequence reads: CASSPQENTEAFF. Here the CDR3 DNA reads TGTGCCAGCTCACCTCAGGAGAACACTGAAGCTTTCTTT.

J is TRBJ2-5 and V is TRBV29-1; TRBD2 is a possible D gene (5 bases). Trimming removed 4 bases from V and 4 bases from J, with 10 bases in between. Germline CDR1 SQVTM, CDR2 ANQGSEA. The CDR3 is 12 residues long. The CDR3 loop reads CSVVRDTETQYF. CDR3 bases: TGCAGCGTTGTCCGGGATACAGAGACCCAGTACTTC.

This chain connects TRBV11-2 to TRBJ2-5; 7 bases map to TRBD1. V trimming: 1 base; J trimming: 4 bases; junction bases outside the gene matches: 6. The CDR3 is 15 residues long. CDR1 SGHAT and CDR2 FQNNGV come from the germline V gene. CDR3 DNA sequence: TGTGCCAGCAGCTTAGGGACAGGCCGCCGAGAGACCCAGTACTTC. The encoded protein is CASSLGTGRRETQYF.

The gene calls are TRBV5-5 and TRBJ2-3; TRBD1 matches 7 bases. Germline CDR1 SGHKS, CDR2 YYEKEE (reference sequence). The CDR3 spans 14 residues. Germline trimming cut 5 bases from V and 4 bases from J; bases unmatched to any gene: 7. This CDR3 is CASSYRGWADTQYF. CDR3 DNA sequence: TGTGCCAGCAGTTACAGGGGATGGGCAGATACGCAGTATTTT.

The chain joins TRBV18 to TRBJ2-2; D gene uncertain. The CDR3 spans 15 residues. Trimming stripped 0 bases from V and 7 bases from J, with 12 bases between. CDR1 KGHSH and CDR2 LQKENI come from the germline V gene. DNA for the CDR3: TGTGCCAGCTCACCACCGAGGCTTCGGAGCGGGGAGCTGTTTTTT. Protein: CASSPPRLRSGELFF.

The chain has TRBV5-4 and TRBJ1-6; possible D gene TRBD1, 6 bases. Trimming removed 4 bases at V and 7 bases at J, with 12 bases between. CDR1 is SGHNT and CDR2 is YYREEE in the germline V gene (reference sequence). The CDR3 contains 14 residues. The CDR3 coding sequence is TGTGCCAGCAGCGGGGGGGCAGGGAATTCACCCCTCCACTTT. Its translation is CASSGGAGNSPLHF.

The chain combines TRBV23-1 with TRBJ2-7, with TRBD1 matching over 10 bases. TRBV23-1 is identified as an open reading frame with a role that is uncertain. The V and J ends lost 3 bases and 2 bases, in that order; junction bases with no gene match: 4. This CDR3 has 15 residues. This CDR3 reads CASSHDRGLPYEQYF. The DNA for the CDR3 is TGCGCCAGCAGTCACGACAGGGGGCTTCCCTACGAGCAGTACTTC.

The rearrangement joins TRBV27 to TRBJ2-5, with TRBD2 identical over 9 bases. CDR1 MNHEY and CDR2 SMNVEV come from the germline V gene (reference sequence). Trimming removed 8 bases from V and 7 bases from J; junction bases left unmatched: 11. CDR3 length: 14 amino acids. The CDR3 nucleotides read TGTGCCAGCTCTCCTAGCGGGGACGCGTGGACCCAGTACTTC. Its translation: CASSPSGDAWTQYF.

V is TRBV10-3 and J is TRBJ2-2, with D possibly matching TRBD2 (5 bases). The CDR3 consists of 16 residues. The V gene lost 8 bases and the J gene lost 0 bases, with 16 bases spanning the gap. Germline V gene sequence: CDR1 ENHRY, CDR2 SYGVKD. The chain's CDR3 is CAISVERGANTGELFF. The DNA of the CDR3 is TGTGCCATCTCGGTGGAACGGGGAGCGAACACCGGGGAGCTGTTTTTT.

V gene TRBV19 combines with J gene TRBJ1-5; D gene ambiguous. Per the germline V gene, CDR1 is LNHDA and CDR2 is SQIVND (reference sequence). The V gene lost 6 bases and the J gene lost 5 bases, with 11 bases spanning the gap. The CDR3 is 13 residues long. CDR3 DNA sequence: TGTGCCAGTAGCCGGCGTCGGGATCAGCCCCAGCATTTT. Translating gives CASSRRRDQPQHF.

On this clone: This CDR3 is also generated by other DNA sequences in the sample. The rearrangement uses TRBV3-1 (or the pseudogene TRBV3-2) and TRBJ1-1; no reliable D call. CDR1 LGHDT and CDR2 YNNKEL come from the germline V gene (reference sequence). The CDR3 is 14 residues long. With 1 base removed from V and 1 base from J, the gap between germline ends came to 7 bases. The CDR3 here is CASSQGTANTEAFF. DNA for the CDR3: TGTGCCAGCAGCCAAGGAACAGCGAACACTGAAGCTTTCTTT.

The V call is TRBV5-4, the J call TRBJ2-2, with D possibly matching TRBD1 (5 bases). Germline CDR1 SGHNT, CDR2 YYREEE (reference sequence). The CDR3 runs 16 residues. Trimming stripped 0 bases from V and 0 bases from J, with 9 bases between. CDR3 loop: CASSLVRGANTGELFF. CDR3 DNA sequence: TGTGCCAGCAGCTTGGTTAGGGGCGCGAACACCGGGGAGCTGTTTTTT.

This chain connects TRBV29-1 to TRBJ2-5, with TRBD1 identical over 10 bases. The CDR3 has 13 amino acids. Germline V gene lookup returns CDR1 SQVTM and CDR2 ANQGSEA. The V segment lost 3 bases and the J segment 4 bases; nucleotides outside the gene matches: 2. CDR3 DNA: TGCAGCGTTGAGGGACAGGGGTCAGAGACCCAGTACTTC. Its translation is CSVEGQGSETQYF. The full variable domain, in which reference TRBV29-1 and TRBJ2-5 provide the parts outside the CDR3, is SAVISQKPSRDICQRGTSLTIQCQVDSQVTMMFWYRQQPGQSLTLIATANQGSEATYESGFVIDKFPISRPNLTFSTLTVSNMSPEDSSIYLCSVEGQGSETQYFGPGTRLLVL.

Points on this clone: One base away lies a much larger clone, so this may be a sequencing read error. Other DNA sequences of this sample code for an identical CDR3. The chain recombines TRBV7-3 with TRBJ1-1, with TRBD1 identical over 9 bases. This CDR3 region has 13 residues. The J segment lost 4 bases and the V segment lost 6 bases, leaving 3 bases of the junction unmatched. Germline loops: CDR1 SGHTA, CDR2 FQGTGA. In DNA form, the CDR3 reads TGTGCCAGCAGTTTGACAGGGGGCACTGAAGCTTTCTTT. Its translation: CASSLTGGTEAFF.

V is TRBV7-2 and J is TRBJ1-5, with 8 bases identical to TRBD1. The CDR3 runs 15 residues. After removal of 1 base from V and 5 bases from J, the junction contained 4 bases not matched to a gene. Germline V gene data show CDR1 as SGHTA and CDR2 as FQGNSA. The CDR3 loop reads CASSLVTGGYQPQHF. As DNA, the CDR3 is TGTGCCAGCAGCTTAGTTACAGGGGGGTATCAGCCCCAGCATTTT. Combining the CDR3 with reference TRBV7-2 and TRBJ1-5 gives the whole variable domain GAGVSQSPSNKVTEKGKDVELRCDPISGHTALYWYRQSLGQGLEFLIYFQGNSAPDKSGLPSDRFSAERTGGSVSTLTIQRTQQEDSAVYLCASSLVTGGYQPQHFGDGTRLSIL.

The chain carries TRBV5-1 and TRBJ1-3; TRBD1 agrees at 9 bases. V lost 2 bases and J lost 3; bases outside the gene matches: 9. The germline CDR1 and CDR2 sequences are SGHRS and YFSETQ. CDR3 length equals 17 residues. CDR3 residues: CASSLSGQGLIGNTIYF. The CDR3, as DNA: TGCGCCAGCAGCTTATCGGGACAGGGTCTAATTGGAAACACCATATATTTT.